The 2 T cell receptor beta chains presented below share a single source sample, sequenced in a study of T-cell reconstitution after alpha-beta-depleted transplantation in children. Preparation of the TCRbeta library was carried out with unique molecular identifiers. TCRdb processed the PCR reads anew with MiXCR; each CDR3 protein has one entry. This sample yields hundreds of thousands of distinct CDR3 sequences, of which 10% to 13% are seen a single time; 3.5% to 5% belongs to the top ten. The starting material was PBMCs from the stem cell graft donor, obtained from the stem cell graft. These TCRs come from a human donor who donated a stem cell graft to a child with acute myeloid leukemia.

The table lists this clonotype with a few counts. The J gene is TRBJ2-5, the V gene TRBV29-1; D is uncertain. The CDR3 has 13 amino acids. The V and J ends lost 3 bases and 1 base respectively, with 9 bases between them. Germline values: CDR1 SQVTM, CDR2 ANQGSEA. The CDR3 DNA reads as TGCAGCGTTGATTTAGGTGCCCAAGAGACCCAGTACTTC. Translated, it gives CSVDLGAQETQYF.

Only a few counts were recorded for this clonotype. In DNA, the CDR3 is TGTGCCAGCAGCCAAGGAAGCTCCCTGAACACTGAAGCTTTCTTT. Translation: CASSQGSSLNTEAFF. V and J are TRBV4-2 and TRBJ1-1; D remains ambiguous. The CDR3 is 15 amino acids. V gave up 1 base and J gave up 0 bases, with 9 bases separating them. Germline assignment: CDR1 LGHNA and CDR2 YNFKEQ.